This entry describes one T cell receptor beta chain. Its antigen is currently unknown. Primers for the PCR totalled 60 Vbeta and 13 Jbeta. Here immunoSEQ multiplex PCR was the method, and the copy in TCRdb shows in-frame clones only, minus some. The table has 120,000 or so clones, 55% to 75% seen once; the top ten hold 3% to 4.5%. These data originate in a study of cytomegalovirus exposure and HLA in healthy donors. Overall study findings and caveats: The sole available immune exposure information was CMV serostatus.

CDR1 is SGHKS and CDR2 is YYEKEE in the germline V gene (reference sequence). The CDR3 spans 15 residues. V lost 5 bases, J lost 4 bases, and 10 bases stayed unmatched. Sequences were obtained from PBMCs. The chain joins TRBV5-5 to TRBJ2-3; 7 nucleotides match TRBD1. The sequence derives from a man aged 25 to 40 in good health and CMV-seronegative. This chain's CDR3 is CASSLRKTGPDTQYF. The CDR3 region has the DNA TGTGCCAGCAGTCTTCGAAAGACAGGGCCAGATACGCAGTATTTT.